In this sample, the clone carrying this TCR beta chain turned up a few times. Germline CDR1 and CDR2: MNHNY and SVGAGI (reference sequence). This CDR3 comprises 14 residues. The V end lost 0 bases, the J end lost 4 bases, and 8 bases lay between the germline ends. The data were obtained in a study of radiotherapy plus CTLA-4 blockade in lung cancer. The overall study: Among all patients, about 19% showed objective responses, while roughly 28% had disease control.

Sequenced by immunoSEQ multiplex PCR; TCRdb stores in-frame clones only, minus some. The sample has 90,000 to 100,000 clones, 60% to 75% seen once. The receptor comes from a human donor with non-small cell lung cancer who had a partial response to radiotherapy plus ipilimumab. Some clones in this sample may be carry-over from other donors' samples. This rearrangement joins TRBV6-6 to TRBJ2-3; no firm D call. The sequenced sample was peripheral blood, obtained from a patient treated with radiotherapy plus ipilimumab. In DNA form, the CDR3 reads TGTGCCAGCAGTTACTCAATGGAGCCAGATACGCAGTATTTT. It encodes CASSYSMEPDTQYF.